A single sample is the source of the 20 T cell receptor beta chains below, sequenced in a study of shared clonotypes between healthy human individuals. Sequencing used immunoSEQ multiplex PCR; TCRdb keeps in-frame clones, though not all of them. The repertoire holds some 2,400,000 clones, with 90% to 97% as singletons. Sequencing was carried out using naive CD4+ T cells sorted from blood. The subset here: CD45RA+ positively selected. The receptors stem from a man younger than 35 in good health.

This chain links TRBV18 with TRBJ2-7; D call uncertain. Trimming pared 5 bases from V and 0 bases from J, leaving 8 bases between. Germline V gene sequence: CDR1 KGHSH, CDR2 LQKENI. CDR3 length: 13 amino acids. The CDR3 reads CASSSTLSYEQYF. CDR3 nucleotide sequence: TGTGCCAGCTCATCGACACTCTCCTACGAGCAGTACTTC.

The V gene is TRBV19, the J gene TRBJ1-2; D gene ambiguous. Germline assignment: CDR1 LNHDA and CDR2 SQIVND (reference sequence). The CDR3 loop spans 14 amino acids. V was shortened by 3 bases and J by 3 bases, with 11 bases between the two germline ends. The CDR3 loop reads CASSILRTHYGYTF. The CDR3 DNA sequence: TGTGCCAGTAGTATTCTCAGGACTCACTATGGCTACACCTTC.

The chain carries TRBV2 and TRBJ1-2; 9 bases map to TRBD1. V lost 5 bases, J lost 4 bases, and 8 bases stayed unmatched. The germline V gene encodes CDR1 SNHLY and CDR2 FYNNEI. The CDR3 spans 15 residues. The CDR3 protein is CASSLSRTGVYGYTF. The CDR3 bases are TGTGCCAGCAGTCTAAGCCGGACAGGGGTCTATGGCTACACCTTC. The full variable domain, rest sourced from reference TRBV2 and TRBJ1-2, is EPEVTQTPSHQVTQMGQEVILRCVPISNHLYFYWYRQILGQKVEFLVSFYNNEISEKSEIFDDQFSVERPDGSNFTLKIRSTKLEDSAMYFCASSLSRTGVYGYTFGSGTRLTVV.

The V gene is TRBV9, the J gene TRBJ2-3; 10 positions match TRBD1. V lost 0 bases, J lost 3 bases, and 10 bases stayed unmatched. The CDR3 has 18 amino acids. Germline V CDR1 and CDR2: SGDLS, YYNGEE. Written as DNA, the CDR3 is TGTGCCAGCAGCGTAGTGGGGTGGGGACAGGGGACTACAGATACGCAGTATTTT. Its translation is CASSVVGWGQGTTDTQYF.

The chain carries TRBV7-2 and TRBJ2-7; a weak D match, TRBD2 (6 bases). There are 18 residues in the CDR3. The V gene's germline CDR1 is SGHTA and CDR2 FQGNSA. V lost 0 bases, J lost 2 bases, and 20 bases lay in between. Here the CDR3 DNA reads TGTGCCAGCAGCTTAGCGACCATCTCCGGGACTTCCACCTACGAGCAGTACTTC. Translated, it gives CASSLATISGTSTYEQYF. The variable domain in full, with the rest retrieved from reference TRBV7-2 and TRBJ2-7, is GAGVSQSPSNKVTEKGKDVELRCDPISGHTALYWYRQSLGQGLEFLIYFQGNSAPDKSGLPSDRFSAERTGGSVSTLTIQRTQQEDSAVYLCASSLATISGTSTYEQYFGPGTRLTVT.

The gene calls are TRBV4-3 and TRBJ1-5; D is undetermined. From germline, CDR1 is LGHNA and CDR2 YSLEER. V shed 0 bases and J shed 2 bases, with 8 bases lying between them. The CDR3 spans 15 residues. The CDR3 sequence: CASSQEAGRNQPQHF. As DNA, the CDR3 is TGCGCCAGCAGCCAAGAAGCAGGACGCAATCAGCCCCAGCATTTT.

The V and J genes are TRBV5-1 and TRBJ1-1; TRBD1 is a possible D gene (6 bases). Trimming removed 1 base from V and 2 bases from J, with 18 bases in between. CDR3 length equals 17 residues. Per germline, CDR1 SGHRS and CDR2 YFSETQ. The CDR3, as DNA: TGCGCCAGCAGCTTGCGGGCCCAGGGGCCTTCTAACACTGAAGCTTTCTTT. As protein: CASSLRAQGPSNTEAFF.

Turning to this clone: Its ends do not fully match the called genes, so a read error is possible. The chain uses TRBV7-3 and TRBJ2-2; D gene uncertain. This CDR3 region has 13 residues. Germline values: CDR1 SGHTA, CDR2 FQGTGA. CDR3 sequence reads: CACSRWADGELFF. The DNA for the CDR3 is TGTGCCTGCAGCCGGTGGGCCGACGGGGAGCTGTTTTTT.

V usage is TRBV6-5 and J usage is TRBJ2-7; D is possibly TRBD2 (6 bases). CDR3 length equals 13 residues. CDR1 MNHEY and CDR2 SVGAGI come from the germline V gene. CDR3 protein: CAMEGSPSYEQYF. The CDR3 DNA is TGTGCGATGGAGGGCTCCCCCTCCTACGAGCAGTACTTC.

The chain couples TRBV10-2 to TRBJ2-7; D gene ambiguous. The CDR3 length is 11 residues. With 5 bases removed from V and 2 bases from J, the gap between germline ends came to 4 bases. Germline V gene lookup returns CDR1 WSHSY and CDR2 SAAADI. CDR3 region: CASSNTYEQYF. In DNA form, the CDR3 reads TGCGCCAGCAGTAATACCTACGAGCAGTACTTC.

This chain's CDR3 is CASSQDQRTENIQYF. CDR3 nucleotide sequence: TGCGCCAGCAGCCAAGATCAACGGACAGAAAACATTCAGTACTTC. This chain connects TRBV4-3 to TRBJ2-4, with D tentatively TRBD1 (6 bases). The ends were cut back, 0 bases at V and 5 bases at J, with 11 bases in the middle. CDR1 is LGHNA and CDR2 is YSLEER in the germline V gene. The CDR3 spans 15 residues.

The V gene is TRBV2, the J gene TRBJ2-1; TRBD2 aligns across 9 bases. The ends lost 4 bases at V and 7 bases at J; junction bases unmatched: 5. Germline lookup yields CDR1 SNHLY and CDR2 FYNNEI. This CDR3 has 14 residues. The CDR3 here is CASSGGRAMNEQFF. The DNA of the CDR3 is TGTGCCAGCAGTGGCGGGAGGGCCATGAATGAGCAGTTCTTC.

The V and J genes are TRBV7-9 and TRBJ2-7; no reliable D call. Germline values: CDR1 SEHNR, CDR2 FQNEAQ (reference sequence). This CDR3 spans 14 amino acids. Trimming stripped 4 bases from V and 1 base from J, with 11 bases between. CDR3 bases: TGTGCCAGCAGCTCCTACGTGGGGTCCTACGAGCAGTACTTC. Amino acid sequence: CASSSYVGSYEQYF.

For this clone: At the DNA level, this CDR3 is encoded by other sequences in the same sample as well. Written as DNA, the CDR3 is TGTGCCTGGAGCCAGAGAGGTGAAAAACTGTTTTTT. This codes for CAWSQRGEKLFF. This sequence joins TRBV30 and TRBJ1-4; D unclear. Trimming removed 3 bases at V and 7 bases at J, with 9 bases between. This CDR3 contains 12 residues. Germline values: CDR1 GTSNPN, CDR2 SVGIG (reference sequence).

This rearrangement joins TRBV7-6 to TRBJ2-1; D is unclear. Deletions cut 5 bases from V and 7 bases from J, with 12 bases between. This CDR3 is 13 amino acids long. The germline gives CDR1 SGHVS, CDR2 FNYEAQ. CDR3 sequence: CASSPEVKNEQFF. The DNA for the CDR3 is TGTGCCAGCAGCCCCGAAGTCAAAAATGAGCAGTTCTTC.

The chain joins TRBV11-2 to TRBJ2-7; 8 bases line up with TRBD1. This CDR3 contains 15 residues. The germline gives CDR1 SGHAT, CDR2 FQNNGV. V lost 5 bases to trimming and J lost 8 bases; unmatched junction nucleotides: 14. The CDR3 coding sequence is TGTGCCAGCAGCGCGTTGACAGGGGCCCCGGTTAAGCAGTACTTC. Translation gives CASSALTGAPVKQYF. The whole variable domain, filled in from reference TRBV11-2 and TRBJ2-7, reads EAGVAQSPRYKIIEKRQSVAFWCNPISGHATLYWYQQILGQGPKLLIQFQNNGVVDDSQLPKDRFSAERLKGVDSTLKIQPAKLEDSAVYLCASSALTGAPVKQYFGPGTRLTVT.

The chain carries TRBV5-1 and TRBJ2-7, with TRBD2 matching 8 bases. There are 14 residues in the CDR3. V lost 6 bases, J lost 3 bases, and 8 bases stayed unmatched. Germline CDR1 SGHRS, CDR2 YFSETQ. In nucleotides, the CDR3 is TGCGCCAGCACTCCCGGGGGGGGTGTCTACGAGCAGTACTTC. It codes for CASTPGGGVYEQYF.

The chain links TRBV5-1 to TRBJ1-1; D remains unclear. V dropped 4 bases and J dropped 1 base, with 11 bases sitting between them. The germline V gene has CDR1 SGHRS and CDR2 YFSETQ. This CDR3 has 14 residues. The CDR3 loop reads CASSTGRGNTEAFF. CDR3 DNA: TGCGCCAGCAGCACCGGTCGGGGGAACACTGAAGCTTTCTTT.

The chain carries TRBV6-6 and TRBJ1-6, with 7 bases aligning to TRBD1. CDR1 and CDR2 (germline): MNHNY, SVGAGI (reference sequence). The V gene end was trimmed by 5 bases and the J gene end by 3 bases; junction bases not matched to a gene: 7. This CDR3 is built from 16 residues. The CDR3 loop reads CASSTDRAGYNSPLHF. Written as DNA, the CDR3 is TGTGCCAGCAGTACTGACAGGGCTGGCTATAATTCACCCCTCCACTTT.

The chain carries TRBV25-1 and TRBJ2-1; the match to TRBD1 covers 7 bases. Germline assignment: CDR1 MGHDK and CDR2 SYGVNS. The length of the CDR3 is 15 residues. J was trimmed by 4 bases and V by 2 bases; bases with no gene match: 5. CDR3 sequence reads: CASSEPGTVYNEQFF. The CDR3 nucleotides read TGTGCCAGCAGTGAACCTGGGACAGTTTACAATGAGCAGTTCTTC.